The 18 T cell receptor beta chains below were found in one sample sequenced in a study of metastatic and nonmetastatic thyroid tumors. No treatment had been given to any patient before thyroid surgery. TCRdb reanalyzed the PCR reads with MiXCR. The sample lists under 25,000 clones; 20% to 30% were seen once. The sample consisted of blood. Receptor source: a male donor with papillary thyroid cancer or a benign thyroid nodule (not recorded which). Some clones in this sample may be carry-over from other donors' samples.

This clone showed up just a few times. V gene TRBV20-1 combines with J gene TRBJ2-7; TRBD1 might be the D (8 bases). The CDR3 runs 12 residues. V gave up 5 bases and J gave up 7 bases, with 15 bases separating them. Per germline, CDR1 DFQATT and CDR2 SNEGSKA (reference sequence). The CDR3 coding sequence is TGCAGTGCTGGACTACAGGGGGGGGAGCAGTACTTC. Residues: CSAGLQGGEQYF.

Notes on this clone: The junction differs from germline at one of its ends, possibly a read error. The chain joins TRBV7-9 to TRBJ2-7, with 7 nucleotides matching TRBD1. Germline lookup yields CDR1 SEHNR and CDR2 FQNEAQ (reference sequence). The CDR3 is 13 amino acids. CDR3 region: CASSLADREEQYF. CDR3 DNA sequence: TGTGCCAGCAGCCTAGCCGACAGGGAAGAGCAGTACTTC.

In its sample, this clone ranks as medium-sized. The rearrangement joins TRBV11-1 to TRBJ2-3, with D perhaps assigned TRBD1 or TRBD2 (5 bases each). The germline CDR1 and CDR2 sequences are SGHAT and FQDESV (reference sequence). The CDR3 contains 18 residues. V shed 4 bases and J shed 0 bases, with 20 bases lying between them. CDR3 DNA sequence: TGTGCCAGCAGCTCCGGGACCTTGCCCCAGATTAGCACAGATACGCAGTATTTT. This translates into CASSSGTLPQISTDTQYF.

By share of the sample, this clone is medium-sized. The same CDR3 can be traced to other DNA sequences in this sample. The chain recombines TRBV4-3 with TRBJ2-2; D is perhaps TRBD1 (6 bases). Germline loops: CDR1 LGHNA, CDR2 YSLEER. Trimming left V 0 bases short and J 2 bases short, with 13 bases between. The CDR3 loop spans 17 amino acids. CDR3 bases: TGCGCCAGCAGCCAAGATGGGGGACACATAAACACCGGGGAGCTGTTTTTT. It is translated as CASSQDGGHINTGELFF.

Ten or more counts support this clone. The chain combines TRBV28 with TRBJ2-3; D may be TRBD2 (6 bases). The length of the CDR3 is 15 residues. The ends were cut back, 4 bases at V and 1 base at J, with 12 bases in the middle. CDR1 is MDHEN and CDR2 is SYDVKM in the germline V gene. The CDR3 DNA reads TGTGCCAGCAGTTCCACCGGGACTCGCACAGATACGCAGTATTTT. This gives the protein CASSSTGTRTDTQYF. The full variable domain, its missing parts supplied by reference TRBV28 and TRBJ2-3, is DVKVTQSSRYLVKRTGEKVFLECVQDMDHENMFWYRQDPGLGLRLIYFSYDVKMKEKGDIPEGYSVSREKKERFSLILESASTNQTSMYLCASSSTGTRTDTQYFGPGTRLTVL.

V gene TRBV20-1 combines with J gene TRBJ1-2; possible D gene TRBD1, 5 bases. Germline values: CDR1 DFQATT, CDR2 SNEGSKA (reference sequence). V lost 0 bases and J lost 4, with 12 bases in between. The CDR3 length is 14 residues. CDR3 in DNA: TGCAGTGCTAGAGATCGGGGCCTAGTCTATGGCTACACCTTC. It translates to CSARDRGLVYGYTF.

This clone is categorized as medium-sized. This sequence joins TRBV19 and TRBJ2-3; 8 bases agree with TRBD2. The germline gives CDR1 LNHDA, CDR2 SQIVND (reference sequence). The ends lost 4 bases at V and 4 bases at J; junction bases unmatched: 4. The CDR3 covers 14 residues. CDR3 in DNA: TGTGCCAGTAGTAGCGGGAGGTCCGCAGATACGCAGTATTTT. Amino acid sequence: CASSSGRSADTQYF.

This clone was counted a few times. The CDR3: CASSLRGRGDRGRWYGYTF. The CDR3 region has the DNA TGTGCCAGCAGTTTACGGGGCCGTGGGGACAGGGGGCGCTGGTATGGCTACACCTTC. The chain combines TRBV28 with TRBJ1-2, with 12 bases lining up with TRBD1. Germline loops: CDR1 MDHEN, CDR2 SYDVKM. This CDR3 contains 19 residues. After removal of 2 bases from V and 5 bases from J, the junction contained 15 bases not matched to a gene.

The gene calls are TRBV11-2 and TRBJ1-1, with TRBD1 identical over 8 bases. V was pared by 5 bases and J by 3 bases, with 11 bases of the junction left unmatched. The germline gives CDR1 SGHAT, CDR2 FQNNGV. This CDR3 has 16 residues. CDR3 loop: CASSKGQAKRDTEAFF. CDR3 DNA: TGTGCCAGCAGCAAGGGACAGGCTAAACGGGACACTGAAGCTTTCTTT.

In this sample, this clone is medium-sized. The J gene is TRBJ1-2, the V gene TRBV20-1, with 8 bases identical to TRBD1. The CDR3 has 13 residues. Germline-derived CDR1 and CDR2 are DFQATT and SNEGSKA (reference sequence). Here the CDR3 DNA reads TGCAGCTCCTTTACCGGGACAGGATATGGCTACACCTTC. Protein sequence: CSSFTGTGYGYTF.

This chain uses TRBV14 with TRBJ1-2; a possible D gene is TRBD1 (5 bases). The CDR3 has 13 residues. Between the trimmed V and J ends, which lost 3 bases and 4 bases, there was a span of 9 bases. CDR1 is SGHDN and CDR2 is FVKESK in the germline V gene. The CDR3 nucleotides read TGTGCCAGCAGCCAGGGACTCATCTATGGCTACACCTTC. It specifies CASSQGLIYGYTF. The full variable domain, completed using reference TRBV14 and TRBJ1-2, is EAGVTQFPSHSVIEKGQTVTLRCDPISGHDNLYWYRRVMGKEIKFLLHFVKESKQDESGMPNNRFLAERTGGTYSTLKVQPAELEDSGVYFCASSQGLIYGYTFGSGTRLTVV.

This clone is medium-sized (0.01 to 0.1%) within its sample. The chain couples TRBV6-5 to TRBJ1-1, with D possibly being TRBD1 (6 bases). The germline V gene encodes CDR1 MNHEY and CDR2 SVGAGI. The V and J ends lost 2 bases and 4 bases respectively, with 11 bases between them. The CDR3 runs to 14 residues. The CDR3 bases are TGTGCCAGCAGTTACAGGGAGGGGGGCACTGAAGCTTTCTTT. It encodes CASSYREGGTEAFF.

Notes on this clone: The junction shows a germline mismatch at one end, possibly a read error. V gene TRBV2 combines with J gene TRBJ2-2; 7 nucleotides line up with TRBD1. Germline CDR1 is SNHLY and CDR2 is FYNNEI. There are 15 residues in the CDR3. CDR3 amino acids: CASMIEDRTTGEPFF. CDR3 sequence (DNA): TGTGCCAGCATGATAGAGGACAGGACCACCGGGGAGCCGTTTTTT.

In its sample, this clone was seen many times. The genes are TRBV5-6 and TRBJ2-3, with TRBD2 matching over 14 bases. CDR3 length: 18 residues. J was trimmed by 1 base and V by 4 bases; bases with no gene match: 8. Germline-derived CDR1 and CDR2 are SGHDT and YYEEEE. DNA for the CDR3: TGTGCCAGCAGCGGGGGACTAGCGGGAGTGTATCGCACAGATACGCAGTATTTT. Residues: CASSGGLAGVYRTDTQYF.

By share, this clone counts as medium-sized. The J gene is TRBJ1-1, the V gene TRBV12-3 or TRBV12-4, with 7 bases aligning to TRBD1. Losses at the gene ends were 5 bases for V and 5 bases for J; bases not matched to a gene: 8. The CDR3 has 14 amino acids. The CDR3 sequence: CASSRTSGGTEAFF. For the CDR3, the DNA is TGTGCCAGCAGTCGAACCTCAGGGGGAACTGAAGCTTTCTTT.

This clone was seen more than once but under ten times. V gene TRBV27 combines with J gene TRBJ2-3; no definite D call. CDR3 length: 15 amino acids. Trimming took off 5 bases at V and 0 bases at J, with 12 bases between the two ends. CDR1 and CDR2 from the germline V gene are MNHEY and SMNVEV (reference sequence). CDR3 sequence: CASSPDTGSTDTQYF. DNA of the CDR3: TGTGCCAGCAGTCCCGACACTGGAAGCACAGATACGCAGTATTTT.

This clone was observed a few times. The chain uses TRBV5-1 and TRBJ2-2, with 8 bases lining up with TRBD2. There are 18 residues in the CDR3. CDR1 SGHRS and CDR2 YFSETQ come from the germline V gene. V shed 0 bases, J shed 4 bases, and the junction held 11 bases outside the gene matches. The DNA for the CDR3 is TGCGCCAGCAGCTTGGAGGGCTCGAGCGGGAGTGGCACCGGGGAGCTGTTTTTT. This gives the protein CASSLEGSSGSGTGELFF.

This clone has a count of ten or more. The V and J genes are TRBV20-1 and TRBJ1-1; the D gene is possibly TRBD1 (5 bases). Trimming removed 6 bases at V and 3 bases at J, with 14 bases between. Germline V gene sequence: CDR1 DFQATT, CDR2 SNEGSKA (reference sequence). This CDR3 is built from 13 residues. The CDR3 region has the DNA TGCAGTGCCCTAAAGGAAGGGGACACTGAAGCTTTCTTT. Translated, it gives CSALKEGDTEAFF.